One sample yielded the 31 T cell receptor beta chains listed below, sequenced in a study of siplizumab effects on memory and regulatory T cells. Assay used: immunoSEQ multiplex PCR; TCRdb lists only in-frame clones, some missing. The table lists around 100,000 clones, approximately 93% of them singletons. The sequencing sample was made of non-Treg CD4+ T cells sorted from blood. The receptors come from a human donor in good health.

The CDR3 region has the DNA TGTGCCAGCTCACCTCGAACCGGGTCGATGCGGACTAATGAAAAACTGTTTTTT. It encodes CASSPRTGSMRTNEKLFF. This chain joins TRBV18 and TRBJ1-4; unclear D gene. CDR1 KGHSH and CDR2 LQKENI come from the germline V gene. V was cut by 3 bases and J by 2 bases, with 19 bases left in between. The CDR3 sequence is 18 residues long.

This clone was counted a single time. The chain combines TRBV10-3 with TRBJ2-1, with no clear D. V gave up 10 bases and J gave up 10 bases, with 17 bases separating them. Germline loops: CDR1 ENHRY, CDR2 SYGVKD. CDR3 length: 12 amino acids. CDR3 in amino acids: CATRKPTGEQFF. The DNA for the CDR3 is TGTGCCACACGGAAGCCGACGGGCGAGCAGTTCTTC.

CDR3 in DNA: TGTGCCAGCAGGCCCGAGAGAGCAGGGCCCCAGCATTTT. Protein product: CASRPERAGPQHF. The chain is built from TRBV6-5 and TRBJ1-5; D is uncertain. V was pared by 6 bases and J by 9 bases, with 15 bases between. This CDR3 is 13 amino acids long. Germline assignment: CDR1 MNHEY and CDR2 SVGAGI.

The chain has TRBV30 and TRBJ2-5; no reliable D call. V gave up 2 bases and J gave up 0 bases, with 13 bases separating them. The CDR3 consists of 15 residues. CDR1 and CDR2 from the germline V gene are GTSNPN and SVGIG (reference sequence). This chain's CDR3 is CAWSKGSGNQETQYF. The CDR3 region has the DNA TGTGCCTGGAGTAAAGGCAGTGGAAACCAAGAGACCCAGTACTTC.

The gene calls are TRBV7-2 and TRBJ1-2; D might be TRBD1 (5 bases). The V gene's germline CDR1 is SGHTA and CDR2 FQGNSA. Deletions cut 1 base from V and 5 bases from J, with 14 bases between. The CDR3 is 15 amino acids. The CDR3 spells CASSLDLGTVYGYTF. CDR3 coding DNA: TGTGCCAGCAGCTTAGATCTGGGGACGGTGTATGGCTACACCTTC.

A single count supports this clone. V is TRBV7-9 and J is TRBJ1-1; D gene ambiguous. The CDR3 is 13 residues long. Germline CDR1 SEHNR, CDR2 FQNEAQ (reference sequence). Trimming took off 1 base at V and 6 bases at J, with 9 bases between the two ends. The CDR3: CASSLGSNAEAFF. For the CDR3, the DNA is TGTGCCAGCAGCTTAGGCAGCAACGCTGAAGCTTTCTTT.

This clone was seen only once. This chain uses TRBV30 with TRBJ1-2, with D unclear. Germline assignment: CDR1 GTSNPN and CDR2 SVGIG (reference sequence). Deletions cut 5 bases from V and 5 bases from J, with 12 bases between. This CDR3 is built from 12 residues. The CDR3 DNA reads TGTGCCTGGGGTACAGAAGGGTATGGCTACACCTTC. Translated: CAWGTEGYGYTF.

The V gene is TRBV2, the J gene TRBJ1-2; no reliable D call. Germline assignment: CDR1 SNHLY and CDR2 FYNNEI. There are 11 residues in the CDR3. With 3 bases removed from V and 5 bases from J, the gap between germline ends came to 4 bases. CDR3 sequence reads: CASSEEYGYTF. Written as DNA, the CDR3 is TGTGCCAGCAGTGAGGAGTATGGCTACACCTTC.

This sequence joins TRBV29-1 and TRBJ2-5, with D possibly matching TRBD2 (6 bases). Germline values: CDR1 SQVTM, CDR2 ANQGSEA. The CDR3 runs 13 residues. The V end was cut by 0 bases, the J end by 2 bases, with 7 bases between. CDR3 sequence reads: CSVEDGSQETQYF. The DNA of the CDR3 is TGCAGCGTTGAAGACGGGAGTCAAGAGACCCAGTACTTC.

The chain joins TRBV27 to TRBJ1-5; D is unclear. Trimming stripped 3 bases from V and 7 bases from J, with 10 bases between. Germline-derived CDR1 and CDR2 are MNHEY and SMNVEV (reference sequence). CDR3 length: 13 residues. The CDR3 DNA is TGTGCCAGCAGTTTTGACCGTCGGCAGCCCCAGCATTTT. Translation gives CASSFDRRQPQHF.

The rearrangement joins TRBV11-3 to TRBJ2-7; D is unresolved. V gave up 2 bases and J gave up 2 bases, with 7 bases separating them. This CDR3 comprises 13 residues. Germline V gene sequence: CDR1 SGHNT, CDR2 YENEEA. The CDR3 nucleotides read TGTGCCAGCAGCTTACAGGAGCCCTACGAGCAGTACTTC. This sequence encodes CASSLQEPYEQYF.

The V and J genes are TRBV2 and TRBJ1-1, with 7 bases identical to TRBD1. CDR3 length equals 13 residues. Germline loops: CDR1 SNHLY, CDR2 FYNNEI. V lost 11 bases to trimming and J lost 3 bases; unmatched junction nucleotides: 9. Here the CDR3 DNA reads TGTGCCGGTTCCGACAGGGTGGACACTGAAGCTTTCTTT. This codes for CAGSDRVDTEAFF. The entire variable domain, with the rest obtained from reference TRBV2 and TRBJ1-1, is as follows: EPEVTQTPSHQVTQMGQEVILRCVPISNHLYFYWYRQILGQKVEFLVSFYNNEISEKSEIFDDQFSVERPDGSNFTLKIRSTKLEDSAMYFCAGSDRVDTEAFFGQGTRLTVV.

CDR3 region: CASSILVAGTDTQYF. Here the CDR3 DNA reads TGTGCCAGCAGCATACTAGTCGCCGGCACAGATACGCAGTATTTT. The V gene is TRBV6-5, the J gene TRBJ2-3; D may be TRBD2 (5 bases). Per the germline V gene, CDR1 is MNHEY and CDR2 is SVGAGI. The V and J ends lost 6 bases and 1 base respectively, with 14 bases between them. The CDR3 runs to 15 residues.

This chain joins TRBV10-3 and TRBJ1-5; possibly TRBD1 for D (6 bases). Trimming took 3 bases from V and 0 from J, leaving 12 bases between them. The CDR3 loop spans 16 amino acids. Germline CDR1 ENHRY, CDR2 SYGVKD. CDR3 sequence (DNA): TGTGCCATCAGTGAAACAGGGATATCTAGCAATCAGCCCCAGCATTTT. It translates to CAISETGISSNQPQHF.

This chain joins TRBV5-8 and TRBJ1-2, with TRBD1 matching 7 bases. There are 15 residues in the CDR3. Per germline, CDR1 SGHTS and CDR2 YDEGEE. V was clipped by 5 bases and J by 4 bases; unmatched bases: 11. The chain's CDR3 is CASSFPGQFLYGYTF. Here the CDR3 DNA reads TGTGCCAGCAGTTTCCCGGGACAGTTCCTCTATGGCTACACCTTC.

The V gene is TRBV5-5, the J gene TRBJ1-5; D is unclear. Trimming pared 4 bases from V and 1 base from J, leaving 12 bases between. CDR3 length: 15 residues. Germline lookup yields CDR1 SGHKS and CDR2 YYEKEE (reference sequence). CDR3 residues: CASSQMTGSNQPQHF. The CDR3 region has the DNA TGTGCCAGCAGCCAGATGACGGGAAGCAATCAGCCCCAGCATTTT.

The chain employs TRBV28 and TRBJ1-1, with 7 bases that match TRBD1. This CDR3 has 15 residues. The germline V gene has CDR1 MDHEN and CDR2 SYDVKM. V gave up 1 base and J gave up 2 bases; unmatched junction bases: 4. This CDR3 reads CASSLYTGANTEAFF. As DNA, the CDR3 is TGTGCCAGCAGTTTATATACAGGGGCCAACACTGAAGCTTTCTTT.

DNA for the CDR3: TGTGCCAGTAGTGTGCGGGGGACCGGGGAGCTGTTTTTT. Translating it yields CASSVRGTGELFF. The chain carries TRBV19 and TRBJ2-2, with 7 bases aligning to TRBD2. CDR1 is LNHDA and CDR2 is SQIVND in the germline V gene (reference sequence). V shed 5 bases and J 5 bases; nucleotides not matched to a gene: 2. The CDR3 sequence is 13 residues long.

The sample holds one count of this clone. The V gene is TRBV6-5, the J gene TRBJ2-7, with 8 bases matching TRBD1. V lost 6 bases to trimming and J lost 0 bases; unmatched junction nucleotides: 4. The CDR3 loop spans 14 amino acids. CDR1 and CDR2 (germline): MNHEY, SVGAGI. This chain's CDR3 is CASSRDRSSYEQYF. CDR3 in DNA: TGTGCCAGCAGCCGGGACAGGAGCTCCTACGAGCAGTACTTC.

The chain employs TRBV11-3 and TRBJ1-1, with unresolved D. CDR1 SGHNT and CDR2 YENEEA come from the germline V gene. Trimming left V 2 bases short and J 3 bases short, with 7 bases between. This CDR3 comprises 13 residues. This chain's CDR3 is CASSLNRDTEAFF. CDR3 in DNA: TGTGCCAGCAGCTTAAATAGGGACACTGAAGCTTTCTTT. The variable domain in full, with the rest retrieved from reference TRBV11-3 and TRBJ1-1, is EAGVVQSPRYKIIEKKQPVAFWCNPISGHNTLYWYLQNLGQGPELLIRYENEEAVDDSQLPKDRFSAERLKGVDSTLKIQPAELGDSAVYLCASSLNRDTEAFFGQGTRLTVV.

This rearrangement joins TRBV10-3 to TRBJ2-7, with TRBD1 as a possible D gene (6 bases). Trimming removed 10 bases from V and 0 bases from J, with 16 bases in between. This CDR3 comprises 14 residues. Germline V gene sequence: CDR1 ENHRY, CDR2 SYGVKD. CDR3 in DNA: TGTGCCAGTAAGACAGGCCAGAGCTCCTACGAGCAGTACTTC. Protein sequence: CASKTGQSSYEQYF.

The genes are TRBV18 and TRBJ2-5, with 7 bases fitting TRBD1. This CDR3 has 15 residues. V trimming: 4 bases; J trimming: 4 bases; junction bases outside the gene matches: 9. Looked up from germline, CDR1 is KGHSH and CDR2 is LQKENI. The CDR3 protein is CASSLRQGLGETQYF. In DNA, the CDR3 is TGTGCCAGCTCACTCCGACAGGGATTAGGAGAGACCCAGTACTTC.

The chain links TRBV29-1 to TRBJ2-5, with D unresolved. The germline gives CDR1 SQVTM, CDR2 ANQGSEA. V was clipped by 3 bases and J by 3 bases, with 5 bases between them. CDR3 size: 11 residues. The CDR3 spells CSVDPKETQYF. The CDR3 coding sequence is TGCAGCGTTGACCCGAAAGAGACCCAGTACTTC.

Notes on this clone: The sample contains more than one DNA sequence encoding this CDR3. The chain is built from TRBV6-6 and TRBJ1-2; no definite D call. V was pared by 3 bases and J by 2 bases, with 7 bases between. The CDR3 is 13 residues long. CDR1 and CDR2 (germline): MNHNY, SVGAGI (reference sequence). For the CDR3, the DNA is TGTGCCAGCAGTTATACAGCGAACTATGGCTACACCTTC. Its protein product is CASSYTANYGYTF.

The chain couples TRBV6-1 to TRBJ2-7; TRBD2 aligns across 9 bases. The germline gives CDR1 MNHNS, CDR2 SASEGT. V lost 4 bases, J lost 2 bases, and 3 bases stayed unmatched. The CDR3 consists of 14 residues. The CDR3 DNA reads as TGTGCCAGCAGTGCGAGCGGGGGGCCCTACGAGCAGTACTTC. It translates to CASSASGGPYEQYF.

This chain connects TRBV13 to TRBJ2-7; TRBD1 might be the D (7 bases). The CDR3 has 15 amino acids. V was cut by 5 bases and J by 1 base, with 15 bases left in between. Per the germline V gene, CDR1 is PRHDT and CDR2 is FYEKMQ (reference sequence). CDR3 DNA: TGTGCCAGCAGCCTCCAGGGGGGCTCATCCTACGAGCAGTACTTC. Protein product: CASSLQGGSSYEQYF. The whole variable domain, filled in from reference TRBV13 and TRBJ2-7, reads AAGVIQSPRHLIKEKRETATLKCYPIPRHDTVYWYQQGPGQDPQFLISFYEKMQSDKGSIPDRFSAQQFSDYHSELNMSSLELGDSALYFCASSLQGGSSYEQYFGPGTRLTVT.

The V and J genes are TRBV6-6 and TRBJ2-7, with 7 bases that match TRBD1. This CDR3 contains 15 residues. The V gene end was trimmed by 5 bases and the J gene end by 0 bases; junction bases not matched to a gene: 7. Germline CDR1 MNHNY, CDR2 SVGAGI (reference sequence). The CDR3 DNA is TGTGCCAGCAGTCGGACAGGAGTTAGCTCCTACGAGCAGTACTTC. Translating gives CASSRTGVSSYEQYF.

V is TRBV2 and J is TRBJ2-7; tentatively, D is TRBD1 (6 bases). The CDR3 length is 10 residues. Per the germline V gene, CDR1 is SNHLY and CDR2 is FYNNEI. Trimming took off 6 bases at V and 9 bases at J, with 9 bases between the two ends. The CDR3 nucleotides read TGTGCCAGCAGACAGGGTGGGCAGTACTTC. It yields the protein CASRQGGQYF. Full variable domain (missing parts from reference TRBV2 and TRBJ2-7): EPEVTQTPSHQVTQMGQEVILRCVPISNHLYFYWYRQILGQKVEFLVSFYNNEISEKSEIFDDQFSVERPDGSNFTLKIRSTKLEDSAMYFCASRQGGQYFGPGTRLTVT.

The rearrangement links TRBV6-1 to TRBJ2-5, with 9 bases lining up with TRBD1. Germline-derived CDR1 and CDR2 are MNHNS and SASEGT. The CDR3 has 14 residues. V lost 8 bases and J lost 2; bases outside the gene matches: 6. The CDR3: CASCWTGVQETQYF. In nucleotides, the CDR3 is TGTGCCAGCTGCTGGACAGGGGTACAAGAGACCCAGTACTTC.

This clone has a single count. This sequence joins TRBV4-3 and TRBJ2-3, with 10 positions matching TRBD2. The J segment lost 4 bases and the V segment lost 0 bases, leaving 1 base of the junction unmatched. The CDR3 length is 15 residues. Germline CDR1 reads LGHNA; CDR2 reads YSLEER. CDR3 nucleotide sequence: TGCGCCAGCAGCCAAGAAGCGGGAGGGCCAGATACGCAGTATTTT. This codes for CASSQEAGGPDTQYF.

This clone was recorded once. This chain joins TRBV14 and TRBJ2-1; the D is unclear. The CDR3 totals 15 residues. V dropped 1 base and J dropped 1 base, with 8 bases sitting between them. CDR1 is SGHDN and CDR2 is FVKESK in the germline V gene. The CDR3 sequence is CASSQGERSYNEQFF. The DNA of the CDR3 is TGTGCCAGCAGCCAAGGGGAAAGATCCTACAATGAGCAGTTCTTC.